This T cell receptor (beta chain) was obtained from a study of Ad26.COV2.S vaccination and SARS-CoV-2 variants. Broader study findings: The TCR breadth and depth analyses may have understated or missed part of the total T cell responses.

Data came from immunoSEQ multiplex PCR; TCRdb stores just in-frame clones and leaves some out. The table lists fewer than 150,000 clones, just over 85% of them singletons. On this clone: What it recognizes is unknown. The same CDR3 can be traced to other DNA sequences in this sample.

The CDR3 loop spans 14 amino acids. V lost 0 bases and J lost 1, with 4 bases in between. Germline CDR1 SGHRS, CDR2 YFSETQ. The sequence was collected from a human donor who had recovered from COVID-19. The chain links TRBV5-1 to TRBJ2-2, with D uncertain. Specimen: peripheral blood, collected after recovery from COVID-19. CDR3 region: CASSLGQNTGELFF. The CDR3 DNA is TGCGCCAGCAGCTTGGGACAGAACACCGGGGAGCTGTTTTTT. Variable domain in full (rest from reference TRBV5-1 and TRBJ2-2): KAGVTQTPRYLIKTRGQQVTLSCSPISGHRSVSWYQQTPGQGLQFLFEYFSETQRNKGNFPGRFSGRQFSNSRSEMNVSTLELGDSALYLCASSLGQNTGELFFGEGSRLTVL.